This T cell receptor beta chain was identified during a study of blood T cell repertoires in COVID-19. Across the whole study: Sources were T cells, B-cell-depleted T cells, or PBMCs; the material itself was cDNA or gDNA.

Germline V lookup: CDR1 SGDLS, CDR2 YYNGEE. Trimming at V came to 4 bases and at J to 5 bases, leaving 11 bases not matched to a gene. The CDR3 covers 16 residues. Profiled with immunoSEQ multiplex PCR; TCRdb holds only in-frame clones, not every one. The sample carries roughly 60,000 clones, around nine tenths recorded once. Material for sequencing was peripheral blood. V and J are TRBV9 and TRBJ2-7; TRBD2 agrees at 11 bases. This receptor was taken from a human donor with active COVID-19. The donor label of this sample is uncertain. The CDR3 coding sequence is TGTGCCAGCAGCCCTTACCTTAGCGGGAGGGCCAACGAGCAGTACTTC. This translates into CASSPYLSGRANEQYF.